This entry lists 7 T cell receptor beta chains sequenced from one sample in a study of memory CD8 T cells in hepatitis C reinfection. The method was immunoSEQ multiplex PCR; TCRdb's version includes in-frame clones alone and lacks a portion of them. The top ten hold around 1.2% of the sample, which has about 45,000 clones, around 89% seen once. As for time point: peak reinfection, 3 to 8 weeks after reinfection detection. No in vitro expansion preceded TCR sequencing of the sorted cells. The sample taken for sequencing was naive CD8+ T cells sorted from blood. The receptors were sampled from a man aged 18 to 35 with hepatitis C virus infection.

CDR3 loop: CASSPSGQTGNTIYF. The CDR3 coding sequence is TGCGCCAGCAGCCCGTCTGGCCAAACGGGAAACACCATATATTTT. J is TRBJ1-3 and V is TRBV4-1; unclear D gene. V gave up 4 bases and J gave up 4 bases, with 14 bases separating them. Germline CDR1 and CDR2: MGHRA and YSYEKL. The CDR3 loop spans 15 amino acids.

The CDR3 sequence is CASSPSGSPYEQYV. CDR3 sequence (DNA): TGTGCCAGCAGCCCTTCCGGGAGCCCTTACGAGCAGTACGTC. The chain couples TRBV9 to TRBJ2-7; D is possibly TRBD2 (6 bases). The germline CDR1 and CDR2 sequences are SGDLS and YYNGEE. The V gene lost 4 bases and the J gene lost 4 bases, with 15 bases spanning the gap. CDR3 size: 14 residues.

This rearrangement joins TRBV6-5 to TRBJ1-6; 7 bases align to TRBD1. Germline V gene lookup returns CDR1 MNHEY and CDR2 SVGAGI. Trimming took 3 bases from V and 13 from J; bases not matched to a gene: 6. The CDR3 extends over 13 amino acids. In DNA, the CDR3 is TGTGCCAGCAGTTATCAGGGACAGTCCCCCCTCCACTTT. Protein: CASSYQGQSPLHF.

The DNA of the CDR3 is TGTGCCAGCAGCTTGTCACTGGGACTAGCGCACGAGCAGTACTTC. It is translated as CASSLSLGLAHEQYF. V is TRBV5-4 and J is TRBJ2-7, with 10 nucleotides matching TRBD2. Trimming removed 1 base from V and 5 bases from J; junction bases left unmatched: 6. The germline V gene encodes CDR1 SGHNT and CDR2 YYREEE (reference sequence). CDR3 length: 15 amino acids.

This clone was recorded only once. The rearrangement uses TRBV19 and TRBJ1-1; D is undetermined. V was trimmed by 1 base and J by 8 bases, leaving 11 bases between them. This CDR3 region has 13 residues. Looked up from germline, CDR1 is LNHDA and CDR2 is SQIVND (reference sequence). The CDR3 region is CASSIGAVPEAFF. The CDR3 coding sequence is TGTGCCAGTAGTATAGGCGCGGTACCCGAAGCTTTCTTT.

The chain is built from TRBV7-8 and TRBJ2-3; tentative D call: TRBD2 (5 bases). This CDR3 is built from 15 residues. The germline V and J ends were trimmed by 4 bases and 0 bases, with 11 bases remaining between them. CDR1 SGHVS and CDR2 FQNEAQ come from the germline V gene. CDR3 nucleotides: TGTGCCAGCAGCTCAGACTATTCTAGCACAGATACGCAGTATTTT. This encodes CASSSDYSSTDTQYF.

The chain carries TRBV9 and TRBJ2-3; 7 bases fit TRBD2. Germline assignment: CDR1 SGDLS and CDR2 YYNGEE. Losses at the gene ends were 10 bases for V and 0 bases for J; bases not matched to a gene: 5. This CDR3 contains 13 residues. CDR3: CASGGFSTDTQYF. For the CDR3, the DNA is TGTGCCTCCGGGGGGTTTAGCACAGATACGCAGTATTTT.